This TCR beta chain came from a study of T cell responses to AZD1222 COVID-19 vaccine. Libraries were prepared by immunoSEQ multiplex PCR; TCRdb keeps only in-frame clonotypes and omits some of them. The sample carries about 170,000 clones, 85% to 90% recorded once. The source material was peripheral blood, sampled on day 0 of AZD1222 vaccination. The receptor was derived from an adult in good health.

CDR3 bases: TGTGCTTCCTGGGCTAACTATGGCTACACCTTC. Residues: CASWANYGYTF. The gene calls are TRBV28 and TRBJ1-2; D remains ambiguous. The CDR3 is 11 amino acids. Germline lookup yields CDR1 MDHEN and CDR2 SYDVKM.